This T cell receptor beta chain was identified in a study of PD-1 blockade in classical Hodgkin lymphoma. About the study: Intravenous infusions of nivolumab 3 mg/kg reached patients every 2 weeks. Overall study results and limits: By C4D1, diversity of CD4+ TCRs had risen significantly, whereas that of CD8+ TCRs had not. It was among complete responders that baseline diversity resembled that of newly diagnosed patients. Factors driving the repertoire differences, possibly disease activity or prior therapy, remain undefined.

Points on this clone: No antigen is known for it.

This table comes from immunoSEQ multiplex PCR, and its TCRdb copy is limited to in-frame clones, with some not included. The sample contains 31,000 or so clones, around 80% of which appear only once. Described time point: cycle 4 day 1 (C4D1), after 6 weeks of nivolumab. Relapses following autologous stem cell transplantation were seen in all patients, with brentuximab vedotin exposure varying. The CDR3 has 16 amino acids. Germline CDR1 MDHEN, CDR2 SYDVKM. The V end was cut by 8 bases, the J end by 0 bases, with 18 bases between. V and J are TRBV28 and TRBJ2-3; D may correspond to TRBD1 or TRBD2 (5 bases each). The TCR sequence derives from a human donor with classical Hodgkin lymphoma. Sequenced material: peripheral blood mononuclear cells (PBMCs), taken before the fourth cycle of nivolumab. The CDR3: CASVSTGQISTDTQYF. The CDR3 DNA sequence: TGTGCCAGCGTTTCGACGGGGCAGATCAGCACAGATACGCAGTATTTT.